This T cell receptor (beta chain) emerged from a study of cytomegalovirus exposure and HLA in healthy donors. Study-level results: Per published reports, the classifier diagnosed cytomegalovirus status with high specificity and sensitivity.

Germline lookup yields CDR1 MDHEN and CDR2 SYDVKM. The CDR3 has 14 residues. Trimming took off 6 bases at V and 7 bases at J, with 18 bases between the two ends. A word on this clone: Its matching antigen is unknown.

Libraries were prepared by immunoSEQ multiplex PCR; TCRdb keeps only in-frame clonotypes and omits some of them. The table has around 240,000 clones, 90% seen once; the top ten hold 0.37%. The J gene is TRBJ1-1, the V gene TRBV28, with D perhaps matching TRBD1 (5 bases). This clonotype was sampled from a woman aged 18-35 years in good health and CMV-seronegative. Input material: PBMCs. Here the CDR3 reads CASRPPPRGGEAFF. The DNA of the CDR3 is TGTGCCAGCAGACCACCCCCAAGGGGAGGTGAAGCTTTCTTT.